The rows below give T cell receptor beta chains drawn from one sample of a study of blood T cell repertoires in COVID-19. Repertoires were generated with immunoSEQ multiplex PCR, while TCRdb's copy carries only in-frame clones and drops some. The data show roughly 120,000 clones, 78% seen once. Sequencing was carried out using peripheral blood. The receptor set was obtained from a man aged 70 or older with acute or convalescent COVID-19. Both conserved end residues are part of each CDR3. The order of the fields is V gene, CDR3 length, J gene, clone size, D gene, CDR3 protein, CDR3 DNA. A D gene is named only where the DNA matches it firmly. Some rows have no size entry. The others give once, few or many, or a class for an expanded clone.

v_call: TRBV3-1/TRBV3-2; cdr3_length: 15; j_call: TRBJ1-1; clone_size: .; d_call: TRBD1; cdr3_aa: CASSPSWTGYTEAFF; cdr3_nt: TGTGCCAGCAGCCCCTCTTGGACAGGGTACACTGAAGCTTTCTTT
v_call: TRBV28; cdr3_length: 10; j_call: TRBJ2-5; clone_size: .; d_call: .; cdr3_aa: CATQQETQYF; cdr3_nt: TGTGCCACCCAACAAGAGACCCAGTACTTC
v_call: TRBV5-1; cdr3_length: 15; j_call: TRBJ1-4; clone_size: .; d_call: .; cdr3_aa: CASSLAGRGNEKLFF; cdr3_nt: TGCGCCAGCAGCTTGGCTGGGCGGGGTAATGAAAAACTGTTTTTT
v_call: TRBV7-9; cdr3_length: 13; j_call: TRBJ1-2; clone_size: .; d_call: TRBD1; cdr3_aa: CASSLIQGAGYTF; cdr3_nt: TGTGCCAGCAGCTTAATTCAGGGGGCGGGCTACACCTTC
v_call: TRBV24-1; cdr3_length: 14; j_call: TRBJ2-2; clone_size: .; d_call: .; cdr3_aa: CATSDKNGAGELFF; cdr3_nt: TGTGCCACCAGCGACAAAAACGGGGCCGGGGAGCTGTTTTTT
v_call: TRBV11-3; cdr3_length: 15; j_call: TRBJ2-7; clone_size: .; d_call: .; cdr3_aa: CASSLDRISSYEQYF; cdr3_nt: TGTGCCAGCAGCTTAGACAGGATTTCTTCCTACGAGCAGTACTTC
v_call: TRBV5-1; cdr3_length: 17; j_call: TRBJ2-1; clone_size: .; d_call: TRBD2; cdr3_aa: CASSLDLTSGGYNEQFF; cdr3_nt: TGCGCCAGCAGCTTGGATTTAACTAGCGGGGGTTACAATGAGCAGTTCTTC
v_call: TRBV23-1; cdr3_length: 16; j_call: TRBJ2-1; clone_size: .; d_call: .; cdr3_aa: CASTRGLRSSYNEQFF; cdr3_nt: TGCGCCAGCACCCGAGGGTTGCGGAGCTCCTACAATGAGCAGTTCTTC
v_call: TRBV6-2/TRBV6-3; cdr3_length: 15; j_call: TRBJ1-2; clone_size: once; d_call: .; cdr3_aa: CASSFGDLSNYGYTF; cdr3_nt: TGTGCCAGCAGTTTTGGAGATCTCTCGAACTATGGCTACACCTTC
v_call: TRBV7-6; cdr3_length: 18; j_call: TRBJ1-4; clone_size: .; d_call: TRBD1; cdr3_aa: CASSLEQGQGFANEKLFF; cdr3_nt: TGTGCCAGCAGCTTAGAGCAAGGACAGGGCTTCGCTAATGAAAAACTGTTTTTT
v_call: TRBV19; cdr3_length: 14; j_call: TRBJ1-1; clone_size: .; d_call: .; cdr3_aa: CASSIKWGVTEAFF; cdr3_nt: TGTGCCAGTAGTATAAAGTGGGGGGTCACTGAAGCTTTTTTT
v_call: TRBV4-3; cdr3_length: 19; j_call: TRBJ2-3; clone_size: .; d_call: TRBD2; cdr3_aa: CASSQGAGLAGISTDTQYF; cdr3_nt: TGCGCCAGCAGCCAAGGGGCGGGACTAGCGGGGATTAGCACAGATACGCAGTATTTT
v_call: TRBV27; cdr3_length: 16; j_call: TRBJ2-3; clone_size: .; d_call: .; cdr3_aa: CASTPDEAGIPDTQYF; cdr3_nt: TGTGCCAGCACCCCCGATGAGGCAGGGATCCCAGATACGCAGTATTTT
v_call: TRBV18; cdr3_length: 14; j_call: TRBJ1-1; clone_size: .; d_call: .; cdr3_aa: CASSLDRLTTEAFF; cdr3_nt: TGTGCCAGCTCACTGGACAGATTAACCACTGAAGCTTTCTTT
v_call: TRBV29-1; cdr3_length: 13; j_call: TRBJ1-1; clone_size: .; d_call: .; cdr3_aa: CSVDPGWDTEAFF; cdr3_nt: TGCAGCGTTGACCCGGGTTGGGACACTGAAGCTTTCTTT
v_call: TRBV6-5; cdr3_length: 13; j_call: TRBJ2-5; clone_size: .; d_call: .; cdr3_aa: CASRATYQETQYF; cdr3_nt: TGTGCCAGCAGGGCAACGTACCAAGAGACCCAGTACTTC
v_call: TRBV10-3; cdr3_length: 17; j_call: TRBJ1-1; clone_size: .; d_call: .; cdr3_aa: CAISESSTGTLNTEAFF; cdr3_nt: TGTGCCATCAGTGAGTCAAGCACAGGAACCTTGAACACTGAAGCTTTCTTT
v_call: TRBV7-3; cdr3_length: 14; j_call: TRBJ2-5; clone_size: .; d_call: TRBD1; cdr3_aa: CASSPGGRGETQYF; cdr3_nt: TGTGCCAGCAGCCCAGGGGGCCGAGGGGAGACCCAGTACTTC
v_call: TRBV18; cdr3_length: 16; j_call: TRBJ2-7; clone_size: .; d_call: .; cdr3_aa: CASSPLPTTVSYEQYF; cdr3_nt: TGTGCCAGCTCACCACTTCCAACGACAGTCTCCTACGAGCAGTACTTC
v_call: TRBV18; cdr3_length: 17; j_call: TRBJ2-1; clone_size: .; d_call: TRBD1; cdr3_aa: CASSPSGTGVGNNEQFF; cdr3_nt: TGTGCCAGCTCACCCTCTGGGACAGGGGTGGGGAACAATGAGCAGTTCTTC
v_call: TRBV3-1/TRBV3-2; cdr3_length: 16; j_call: TRBJ2-7; clone_size: .; d_call: TRBD1; cdr3_aa: CASSQVKGGAWGLQYF; cdr3_nt: TGTGCCAGCAGCCAAGTCAAAGGGGGCGCGTGGGGATTGCAGTACTTC
v_call: TRBV5-1; cdr3_length: 16; j_call: TRBJ2-2; clone_size: once; d_call: .; cdr3_aa: CASSLAGSGYTGELFF; cdr3_nt: TGCGCCAGCAGCTTGGCTGGAAGCGGGTACACCGGGGAGCTGTTTTTT
v_call: TRBV4-2; cdr3_length: 16; j_call: TRBJ1-5; clone_size: .; d_call: TRBD1; cdr3_aa: CASSQEGTGIDQPQHF; cdr3_nt: TGTGCCAGCAGCCAAGAAGGGACAGGGATTGATCAGCCCCAGCATTTT
v_call: TRBV5-1; cdr3_length: 18; j_call: TRBJ2-3; clone_size: .; d_call: TRBD2; cdr3_aa: CASSFAGTSGANSDTQYF; cdr3_nt: TGCGCCAGCAGCTTTGCCGGGACTAGCGGGGCTAACTCGGATACGCAGTATTTT
v_call: TRBV6-5; cdr3_length: 13; j_call: TRBJ2-6; clone_size: .; d_call: .; cdr3_aa: CAAGISGANVLTF; cdr3_nt: TGTGCCGCGGGAATCTCTGGGGCCAACGTCCTGACTTTC
v_call: TRBV10-1; cdr3_length: 15; j_call: TRBJ1-5; clone_size: few; d_call: TRBD1; cdr3_aa: CASSKGQGEGQPQHF; cdr3_nt: TGCGCCAGCAGTAAGGGACAGGGAGAAGGTCAGCCCCAGCATTTT
v_call: TRBV11-3; cdr3_length: 16; j_call: TRBJ2-2; clone_size: .; d_call: .; cdr3_aa: CASSLGLGLATGELFF; cdr3_nt: TGTGCCAGCAGCTTAGGACTAGGGTTGGCCACCGGGGAGCTGTTTTTT
v_call: TRBV10-3; cdr3_length: 17; j_call: TRBJ2-6; clone_size: .; d_call: TRBD2; cdr3_aa: CAISGREGSSGANVLTF; cdr3_nt: TGTGCCATCAGCGGCCGGGAGGGTAGTTCTGGGGCCAACGTCCTGACTTTC
v_call: TRBV6-6; cdr3_length: 17; j_call: TRBJ1-6; clone_size: few; d_call: TRBD1; cdr3_aa: CASSPTGVSSYNSPLHF; cdr3_nt: TGTGCCAGCAGTCCTACAGGGGTCAGCTCCTATAATTCACCCCTCCACTTT
v_call: TRBV5-1; cdr3_length: 16; j_call: TRBJ1-3; clone_size: .; d_call: .; cdr3_aa: CASSLLTGNSGNTIYF; cdr3_nt: TGCGCCAGCAGCTTACTGACAGGCAACTCTGGAAACACCATATATTTT
v_call: TRBV27; cdr3_length: 17; j_call: TRBJ1-6; clone_size: few; d_call: TRBD1; cdr3_aa: CASRQTGKKFSTSPLHF; cdr3_nt: TGTGCCAGCAGGCAGACAGGGAAGAAATTTAGTACTTCACCCCTCCACTTT
v_call: TRBV5-6; cdr3_length: 15; j_call: TRBJ1-6; clone_size: .; d_call: TRBD1; cdr3_aa: CASSLGTGFGSPLHF; cdr3_nt: TGTGCCAGCAGCTTGGGGACAGGGTTTGGGTCACCCCTCCACTTT
v_call: TRBV25-1; cdr3_length: 15; j_call: TRBJ2-3; clone_size: .; d_call: .; cdr3_aa: CASSGQGGVTDTQYF; cdr3_nt: TGTGCCAGCAGTGGGCAGGGTGGGGTGACAGATACGCAGTATTTT
v_call: TRBV2; cdr3_length: 15; j_call: TRBJ2-3; clone_size: few; d_call: TRBD2; cdr3_aa: CASSEKRGGLDTQYF; cdr3_nt: TGTGCCAGCAGTGAAAAGCGGGGGGGCCTGGATACGCAGTATTTT
v_call: TRBV27; cdr3_length: 18; j_call: TRBJ2-5; clone_size: .; d_call: .; cdr3_aa: CASSFLGGGAEYQETQYF; cdr3_nt: TGTGCCAGCAGTTTCTTAGGAGGGGGGGCGGAGTACCAAGAGACCCAGTACTTC
v_call: TRBV19; cdr3_length: 12; j_call: TRBJ2-7; clone_size: .; d_call: TRBD1; cdr3_aa: CASSRDSYEQYF; cdr3_nt: TGTGCCAGTAGCCGGGACAGCTACGAGCAGTACTTC
v_call: TRBV18; cdr3_length: 15; j_call: TRBJ1-2; clone_size: .; d_call: TRBD1; cdr3_aa: CASSPLGQGNYGYTF; cdr3_nt: TGTGCCAGCTCACCACTTGGACAGGGTAACTATGGCTACACCTTC
v_call: TRBV7-2; cdr3_length: 17; j_call: TRBJ2-1; clone_size: .; d_call: .; cdr3_aa: CASSLVTGSSSYNEQFF; cdr3_nt: TGTGCCAGCAGCTTAGTCACAGGGTCGAGCTCCTACAATGAGCAGTTCTTC
v_call: TRBV4-3; cdr3_length: 14; j_call: TRBJ1-2; clone_size: .; d_call: .; cdr3_aa: CASSQREAVYGYTF; cdr3_nt: TGCGCCAGCAGCCAAAGGGAGGCGGTGTATGGCTACACCTTC
v_call: TRBV5-1; cdr3_length: 14; j_call: TRBJ2-5; clone_size: .; d_call: .; cdr3_aa: CASSLDRAGETQYF; cdr3_nt: TGCGCCAGCAGCTTGGACAGGGCAGGGGAGACCCAGTACTTC
v_call: TRBV18; cdr3_length: 17; j_call: TRBJ2-3; clone_size: .; d_call: TRBD2; cdr3_aa: CASSTPTSGGRTDTQYF; cdr3_nt: TGTGCCAGCTCAACGCCGACTAGCGGGGGGCGCACAGATACGCAGTATTTT
v_call: TRBV5-1; cdr3_length: 16; j_call: TRBJ2-2; clone_size: few; d_call: TRBD1; cdr3_aa: CASSPGQGATTGELFF; cdr3_nt: TGCGCCAGCAGCCCTGGACAGGGGGCCACCACCGGGGAGCTGTTTTTT
v_call: TRBV11-3; cdr3_length: 15; j_call: TRBJ1-2; clone_size: few; d_call: .; cdr3_aa: CASSFSLTGPYGYTF; cdr3_nt: TGTGCCAGCAGCTTTAGTCTGACAGGCCCCTATGGCTACACCTTC
v_call: TRBV12-5; cdr3_length: 12; j_call: TRBJ2-7; clone_size: .; d_call: .; cdr3_aa: CASGGAIGEQYF; cdr3_nt: TGTGCTAGTGGTGGGGCTATAGGGGAGCAGTACTTC
v_call: TRBV7-9; cdr3_length: 15; j_call: TRBJ1-3; clone_size: .; d_call: .; cdr3_aa: CASSLDLSSGNTIYF; cdr3_nt: TGTGCCAGCAGCTTAGACCTGAGCTCTGGAAACACCATATATTTT
v_call: TRBV20-1; cdr3_length: 14; j_call: TRBJ1-2; clone_size: .; d_call: TRBD1; cdr3_aa: CSASGDRGQVGYTF; cdr3_nt: TGCAGTGCTAGTGGGGACAGGGGGCAGGTTGGCTACACCTTC
v_call: TRBV5-4; cdr3_length: 14; j_call: TRBJ1-6; clone_size: .; d_call: .; cdr3_aa: CASSLDSYNSPLHF; cdr3_nt: TGTGCCAGCAGCTTGGACAGTTATAATTCACCCCTCCACTTT
v_call: TRBV4-1; cdr3_length: 14; j_call: TRBJ1-2; clone_size: once; d_call: TRBD1; cdr3_aa: CASSLGQGNYGYTF; cdr3_nt: TGCGCCAGCAGCCTGGGACAGGGGAACTATGGCTACACCTTC